This T cell receptor (beta chain) was sequenced during a study of blood T cell repertoires in COVID-19. Overall study: The study drew acute and convalescent COVID-19 samples from the United States, Italy and Spain. Nucleic acid was either cDNA or gDNA, and it came from T cells, B-cell-depleted T cells, or PBMCs.

Methods used by the authors: Scientists estimated how many nucleated cells there were by amplifying reference gene primers. The data were produced by immunoSEQ multiplex PCR, yet TCRdb's version contains in-frame clones alone and is incomplete. The DNA gave D and trimming, while V, J and clone size come from that table. The table shows some 150,000 clones, with 89% occurring only once. Trimming removed 1 base from V and 5 bases from J, with 8 bases in between. The CDR3 is made up of 13 amino acids. Germline loops: CDR1 SNHLY, CDR2 FYNNEI. The sequenced material came from peripheral blood. The origin of this receptor is a human donor in a cohort sampled during active COVID-19. This sequence joins TRBV2 and TRBJ1-2; no clear D gene. The CDR3 DNA reads TGTGCCAGCAGTGAAGAACAGTTTTATGGCTACACCTTC. It encodes CASSEEQFYGYTF. Supplemented by reference TRBV2 and TRBJ1-2, the full variable domain reads EPEVTQTPSHQVTQMGQEVILRCVPISNHLYFYWYRQILGQKVEFLVSFYNNEISEKSEIFDDQFSVERPDGSNFTLKIRSTKLEDSAMYFCASSEEQFYGYTFGSGTRLTVV.